This entry concerns a single T cell receptor beta chain. The target antigen is unknown. Both 60 Vbeta primers and 13 Jbeta primers went into the PCR. Produced via immunoSEQ multiplex PCR; TCRdb's table is partial and in-frame only. The sample carries approximately 120,000 clones, roughly 81% recorded once. This sample is drawn from a study of cytomegalovirus exposure and HLA in healthy donors. Trimming left V 7 bases short and J 0 bases short, with 10 bases between. Germline V CDR1 and CDR2: MNHEY, SVGAGI. The CDR3 totals 13 residues. The study, taken as a whole, reports: The majority of TCR sequences were rare, yet some public TCRs appeared in many donors.

Sequencing input: PBMCs. The chain is built from TRBV6-5 and TRBJ2-7, with D unresolved. The TCR originated in a woman in her twenties or thirties in good health and CMV-seronegative. Written as DNA, the CDR3 is TGTGCCAGCACGGGTACCTCCTCCTACGAGCAGTACTTC. It is translated as CASTGTSSYEQYF.